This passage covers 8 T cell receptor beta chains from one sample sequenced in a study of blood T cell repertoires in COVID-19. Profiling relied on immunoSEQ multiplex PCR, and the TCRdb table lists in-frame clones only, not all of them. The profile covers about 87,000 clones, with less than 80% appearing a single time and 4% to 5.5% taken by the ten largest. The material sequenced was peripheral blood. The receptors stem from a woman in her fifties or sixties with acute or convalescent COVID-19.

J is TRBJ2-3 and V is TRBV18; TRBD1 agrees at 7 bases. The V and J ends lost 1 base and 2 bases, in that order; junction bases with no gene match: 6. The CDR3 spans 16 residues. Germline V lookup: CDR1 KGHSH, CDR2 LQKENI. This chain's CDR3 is CASSPLGTANTDTQYF. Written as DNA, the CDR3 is TGTGCCAGCTCACCACTCGGGACAGCGAACACAGATACGCAGTATTTT. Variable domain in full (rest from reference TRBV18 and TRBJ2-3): NAGVMQNPRHLVRRRGQEARLRCSPMKGHSHVYWYRQLPEEGLKFMVYLQKENIIDESGMPKERFSAEFPKEGPSILRIQQVVRGDSAAYFCASSPLGTANTDTQYFGPGTRLTVL.

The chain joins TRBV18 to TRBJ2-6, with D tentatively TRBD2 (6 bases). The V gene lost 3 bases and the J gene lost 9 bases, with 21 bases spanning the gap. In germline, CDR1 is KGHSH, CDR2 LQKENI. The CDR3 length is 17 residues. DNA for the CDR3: TGTGCCAGCTCACCCGGTCCCCAGGGAGGTTACATCAACGTCCTGACTTTC. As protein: CASSPGPQGGYINVLTF.

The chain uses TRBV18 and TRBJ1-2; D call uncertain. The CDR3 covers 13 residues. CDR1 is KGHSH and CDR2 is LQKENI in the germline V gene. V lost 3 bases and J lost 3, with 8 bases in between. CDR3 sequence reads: CASSPPGYYGYTF. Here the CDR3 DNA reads TGTGCCAGCTCACCCCCGGGGTACTATGGCTACACCTTC.

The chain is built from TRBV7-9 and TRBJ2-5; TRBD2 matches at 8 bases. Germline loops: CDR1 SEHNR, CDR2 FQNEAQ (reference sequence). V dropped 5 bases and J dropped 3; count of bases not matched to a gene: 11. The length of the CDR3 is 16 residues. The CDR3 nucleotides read TGTGCCAGCAGCCGGTGGACTAGCCTTTTGGAAGAGACCCAGTACTTC. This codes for CASSRWTSLLEETQYF.

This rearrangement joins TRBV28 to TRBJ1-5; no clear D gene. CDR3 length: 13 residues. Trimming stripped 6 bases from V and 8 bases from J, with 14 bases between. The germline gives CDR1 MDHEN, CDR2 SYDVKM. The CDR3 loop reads CASRIDEGKPQHF. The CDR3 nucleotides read TGTGCCAGCAGGATCGACGAGGGTAAGCCCCAGCATTTT.

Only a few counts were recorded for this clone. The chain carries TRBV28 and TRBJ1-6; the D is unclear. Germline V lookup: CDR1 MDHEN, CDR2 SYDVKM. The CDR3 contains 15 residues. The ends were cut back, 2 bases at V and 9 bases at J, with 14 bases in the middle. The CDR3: CASSLGGVNGSPLHF. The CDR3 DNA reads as TGTGCCAGCAGTTTAGGTGGAGTAAATGGTTCACCCCTCCACTTT.

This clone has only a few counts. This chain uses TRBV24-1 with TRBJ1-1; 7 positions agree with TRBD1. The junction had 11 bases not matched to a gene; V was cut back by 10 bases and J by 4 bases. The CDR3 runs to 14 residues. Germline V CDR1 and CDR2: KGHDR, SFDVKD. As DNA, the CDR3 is TGTGCCACGCGGCAAGGGGGCGACACCACTGAAGCTTTCTTT. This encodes CATRQGGDTTEAFF.

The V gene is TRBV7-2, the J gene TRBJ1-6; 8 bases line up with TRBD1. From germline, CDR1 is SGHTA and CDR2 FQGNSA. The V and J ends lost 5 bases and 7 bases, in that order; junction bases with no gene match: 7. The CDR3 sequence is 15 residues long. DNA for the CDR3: TGTGCCAGCAGCGAAGGGACAGGAAGGAATTCACCCCTCCACTTT. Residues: CASSEGTGRNSPLHF.